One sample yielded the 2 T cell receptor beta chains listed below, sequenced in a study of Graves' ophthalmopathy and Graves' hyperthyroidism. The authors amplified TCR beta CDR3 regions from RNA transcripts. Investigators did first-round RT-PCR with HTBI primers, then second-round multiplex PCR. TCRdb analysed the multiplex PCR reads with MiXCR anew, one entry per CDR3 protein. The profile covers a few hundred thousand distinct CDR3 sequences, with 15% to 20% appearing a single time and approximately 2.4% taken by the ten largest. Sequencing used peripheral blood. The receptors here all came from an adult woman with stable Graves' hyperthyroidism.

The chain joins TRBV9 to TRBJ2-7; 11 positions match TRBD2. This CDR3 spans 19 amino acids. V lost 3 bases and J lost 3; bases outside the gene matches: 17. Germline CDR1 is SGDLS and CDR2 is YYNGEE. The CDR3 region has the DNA TGTGCCAGCAGCGGTAGTAGTACCTCCGGGACTAGCGGCTTCTACGAGCAGTACTTC. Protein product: CASSGSSTSGTSGFYEQYF. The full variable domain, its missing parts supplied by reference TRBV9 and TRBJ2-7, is DSGVTQTPKHLITATGQRVTLRCSPRSGDLSVYWYQQSLDQGLQFLIQYYNGEERAKGNILERFSAQQFPDLHSELNLSSLELGDSALYFCASSGSSTSGTSGFYEQYFGPGTRLTVT.

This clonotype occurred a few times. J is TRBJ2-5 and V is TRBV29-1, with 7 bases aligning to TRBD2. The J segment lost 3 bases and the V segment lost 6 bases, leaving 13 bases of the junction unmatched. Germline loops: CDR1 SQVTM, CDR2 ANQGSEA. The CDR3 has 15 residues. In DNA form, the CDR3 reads TGCAGCGTGCCCACAGAAAGCGGGACGGAAGAGACCCAGTACTTC. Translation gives CSVPTESGTEETQYF.